This TCR beta chain is drawn from a study of early T cells in non-severe SARS-CoV-2 infection. This clonotype was observed many times. TCRdb independently ran MiXCR on the 5' RACE reads; one entry per CDR3 protein. The data contain several thousand distinct CDR3 sequences, around 4.8% of them seen just once; the ten biggest clones take up 9% to 10%. The clonotype comes from an adult who was a healthcare worker with PCR-confirmed SARS-CoV-2 infection or an uninfected control (not recorded which). Sequencing input: whole blood.

CDR3 loop: CASSSTVFGYTF. The CDR3 bases are TGTGCCAGCAGCTCGACAGTTTTTGGCTACACCTTC. The rearrangement uses TRBV7-3 and TRBJ1-2; possibly TRBD1 for D (5 bases). The CDR3 spans 12 residues. Germline V gene lookup returns CDR1 SGHTA and CDR2 FQGTGA. The germline V and J ends were trimmed by 4 bases and 7 bases, with 10 bases remaining between them.